The present T cell receptor (beta chain) was sequenced within a study of glioma-infiltrating T cells. This CDR3 has 13 residues. CDR1 is DFQATT, CDR2 SNEGSKA, per germline (reference sequence). Trimming at V came to 6 bases and at J to 6 bases, leaving 8 bases not matched to a gene. The iRepertoire nested amplicon-rescue multiplex PCR amplified TCR alpha and beta CDR3s from RNA. TCRdb recomputed calls from the multiplex PCR reads with MiXCR, one row per CDR3 protein. The sample carries about 410,000 distinct CDR3 sequences, roughly 41% recorded once. Concerning this clonotype: Its specificity is unknown.

Study-level points and caveats: Shared blood CDR3 signature motifs marked patients with low tissue-blood divergence.

V usage is TRBV20-1 and J usage is TRBJ1-5, with 7 bases identical to TRBD1. The receptor's source is a human donor with low-grade glioma or glioblastoma, undergoing nonglioma brain surgery, or in good health (not recorded which). Sequenced input: glioma tissue, nonneoplastic brain tissue, or PBMCs (not recorded which). Here the CDR3 DNA reads TGCAGTGCGGCCGGGACAGTTCTTCAGCCCCAGCATTTT. It translates to CSAAGTVLQPQHF.